The 27 T cell receptor beta chains given below trace back to one sample, sequenced in a study of T cell responses to AZD1222 COVID-19 vaccine. Data came from immunoSEQ multiplex PCR; TCRdb stores just in-frame clones and leaves some out. Here the sample spans approximately 200,000 clones, 94% being singletons. The starting material was peripheral blood, obtained 28 days after the second dose of the MenACWY control vaccine. These receptors were obtained from an adult who received the MenACWY meningococcal vaccine as a control.

The rearrangement uses TRBV27 and TRBJ1-3, with TRBD1 identical over 7 bases. This CDR3 comprises 14 residues. CDR1 MNHEY and CDR2 SMNVEV come from the germline V gene (reference sequence). Trimming cost V 3 bases and J 2 bases; bases outside gene matches: 1. Here the CDR3 DNA reads TGTGCCAGCAGTTTCGGGACAGCTGGAAACACCATATATTTT. Translating gives CASSFGTAGNTIYF.

The chain joins TRBV5-1 to TRBJ2-7; no definite D call. V was shortened by 0 bases and J by 3 bases, with 22 bases between the two germline ends. Germline CDR1 SGHRS, CDR2 YFSETQ. The CDR3 length is 18 residues. The CDR3 DNA sequence: TGCGCCAGCAGCTTGGGCCCTTTTGGCGGAGACCTAAACTACGAGCAGTACTTC. It yields the protein CASSLGPFGGDLNYEQYF.

The CDR3 protein is CASSRLSGLSSYNEQFF. CDR3 nucleotides: TGTGCCAGCAGCCGCCTTTCGGGGTTGAGCTCCTACAATGAGCAGTTCTTC. V is TRBV5-5 and J is TRBJ2-1; D is perhaps TRBD2 (5 bases). The germline CDR1 and CDR2 sequences are SGHKS and YYEKEE (reference sequence). The CDR3 sequence is 17 residues long. The V gene lost 4 bases and the J gene lost 0 bases, with 17 bases spanning the gap.

This clone appeared once. The J gene is TRBJ2-1, the V gene TRBV5-1, with 9 nucleotides matching TRBD2. The CDR3 length is 15 residues. Germline CDR1 reads SGHRS; CDR2 reads YFSETQ. After removal of 4 bases from V and 5 bases from J, the junction contained 7 bases not matched to a gene. CDR3 nucleotides: TGCGCCAGCAGCGTGTGGGGACTAGCAAACAATGAGCAGTTCTTC. It codes for CASSVWGLANNEQFF.

The V gene is TRBV18, the J gene TRBJ1-2; D unresolved. The ends were cut back, 2 bases at V and 0 bases at J, with 7 bases in the middle. Germline-derived CDR1 and CDR2 are KGHSH and LQKENI. The CDR3 contains 14 residues. The CDR3 loop reads CASSPGRANYGYTF. The CDR3 nucleotides are TGTGCCAGCTCACCAGGCAGAGCTAACTATGGCTACACCTTC.

This clone turned up a few times. Other DNA sequences of this sample code for an identical CDR3. The genes are TRBV18 and TRBJ1-3; D is uncertain. Trimming cost V 2 bases and J 0 bases, with 5 bases left between them. The length of the CDR3 is 14 residues. Germline V lookup: CDR1 KGHSH, CDR2 LQKENI. DNA of the CDR3: TGTGCCAGCTCACCATTAGACTCTGGAAACACCATATATTTT. This codes for CASSPLDSGNTIYF.

CDR3 residues: CASSSAQFTGYGYTF. CDR3 in DNA: TGTGCCAGCAGTTCAGCCCAATTCACGGGCTATGGCTACACCTTC. V is TRBV25-1 and J is TRBJ1-2; D not resolved. CDR3 length equals 15 residues. Germline V gene sequence: CDR1 MGHDK, CDR2 SYGVNS. V was cut by 5 bases and J by 4 bases, with 17 bases left in between.

This clone was recorded once. This chain joins TRBV12-3 or TRBV12-4 and TRBJ1-5; possibly TRBD1 for D (5 bases). Trimming removed 5 bases from V and 5 bases from J, with 7 bases in between. The CDR3 has 12 residues. CDR3: CASSVRDQPQHF. CDR3 sequence (DNA): TGTGCCAGCAGTGTCAGGGATCAGCCCCAGCATTTT.

The chain recombines TRBV9 with TRBJ2-7, with D possibly being TRBD1 or TRBD2 (6 bases each). The CDR3 extends over 18 amino acids. The V gene lost 0 bases and the J gene lost 7 bases, with 26 bases spanning the gap. Germline CDR1 reads SGDLS; CDR2 reads YYNGEE. CDR3 sequence (DNA): TGTGCCAGCAGCGTAGCCAAAGGGGGGAGACGGCCAAGCGGGGAGCAGTACTTC. Protein sequence: CASSVAKGGRRPSGEQYF.

The chain is built from TRBV29-1 and TRBJ2-1; tentatively, D is TRBD1 (5 bases). Germline V gene lookup returns CDR1 SQVTM and CDR2 ANQGSEA. The CDR3 is made up of 14 amino acids. The germline V and J ends were trimmed by 4 bases and 4 bases, with 14 bases remaining between them. CDR3 amino acids: CSVVQGFRYNEQFF. The CDR3 region has the DNA TGCAGCGTTGTCCAGGGATTTCGGTACAATGAGCAGTTCTTC.

V is TRBV28 and J is TRBJ1-4; D is undetermined. Trimming removed 3 bases from V and 3 bases from J, with 5 bases in between. The CDR3 is 13 amino acids. Germline V CDR1 and CDR2: MDHEN, SYDVKM. CDR3 protein: CASSFSANEKLFF. CDR3 bases: TGTGCCAGCAGTTTCTCAGCTAATGAAAAACTGTTTTTT.

J is TRBJ1-4 and V is TRBV5-8, with a tentative D call TRBD1 (5 bases). CDR3 length equals 16 residues. V gave up 1 base and J gave up 4 bases, with 14 bases separating them. Germline V CDR1 and CDR2: SGHTS, YDEGEE. The CDR3 is CASSLSGAGSNEKLFF. CDR3 in DNA: TGTGCCAGCAGCTTGAGCGGGGCAGGGAGTAATGAAAAACTGTTTTTT.

As concerns this clone: Other DNA sequences in the sample encode the same CDR3. V is TRBV6-5 and J is TRBJ1-2; no reliable D call. Per germline, CDR1 MNHEY and CDR2 SVGAGI. Trimming pared 2 bases from V and 2 bases from J, leaving 3 bases between. The CDR3 loop spans 12 amino acids. This chain's CDR3 is CASSYGNYGYTF. CDR3 bases: TGTGCCAGCAGTTACGGCAACTATGGCTACACCTTC.

The chain combines TRBV10-2 with TRBJ2-7; either TRBD1 or TRBD2 may fit D (5 bases each). Deletions cut 5 bases from V and 2 bases from J, with 13 bases between. The CDR3 runs to 14 residues. Germline CDR1 is WSHSY and CDR2 is SAAADI. CDR3 coding DNA: TGCGCCAGCAGTCCCGGGACCCAGCCCTACGAGCAGTACTTC. Translating it yields CASSPGTQPYEQYF.

With regard to this clone: This sample includes further DNA sequences coding for the same CDR3. The chain carries TRBV3-1 (or the pseudogene TRBV3-2) and TRBJ1-5; D unclear. V dropped 0 bases and J dropped 3 bases, with 3 bases sitting between them. Germline V CDR1 and CDR2: LGHDT, YNNKEL (reference sequence). The CDR3 is made up of 13 amino acids. The DNA of the CDR3 is TGTGCCAGCAGCCAAGATCTCAATCAGCCCCAGCATTTT. This encodes CASSQDLNQPQHF.

This clone showed up just once. The chain is built from TRBV18 and TRBJ2-2; TRBD1 is a possible D gene (7 bases). Germline CDR1 is KGHSH and CDR2 is LQKENI. V lost 8 bases and J 3 bases, leaving 10 bases between the germline ends. There are 13 residues in the CDR3. The CDR3 DNA reads as TGTGCCAGCGGAGGGACAGACACCGGGGAGCTGTTTTTT. Translation gives CASGGTDTGELFF. The entire variable domain, with the rest obtained from reference TRBV18 and TRBJ2-2, is as follows: NAGVMQNPRHLVRRRGQEARLRCSPMKGHSHVYWYRQLPEEGLKFMVYLQKENIIDESGMPKERFSAEFPKEGPSILRIQQVVRGDSAAYFCASGGTDTGELFFGEGSRLTVL.

As regards this clone: Other DNA sequences in this sample translate to the same CDR3. The V gene is TRBV7-2, the J gene TRBJ1-2, with 7 bases fitting TRBD1. The CDR3 has 13 amino acids. Germline trimming cut 1 base from V and 4 bases from J; bases unmatched to any gene: 0. Germline loops: CDR1 SGHTA, CDR2 FQGNSA. The CDR3 coding sequence is TGTGCCAGCAGCTTAGGGACAGGCTATGGCTACACCTTC. Translating it yields CASSLGTGYGYTF.

The rearrangement links TRBV30 to TRBJ1-5; 8 nucleotides align to TRBD1. The CDR3 length is 13 residues. Germline trimming cut 5 bases from V and 5 bases from J; bases unmatched to any gene: 5. Per the germline V gene, CDR1 is GTSNPN and CDR2 is SVGIG (reference sequence). The CDR3, as DNA: TGTGCCTGGGCTAAACAGGGGGATCAGCCCCAGCATTTT. Encoded protein: CAWAKQGDQPQHF. Combining the CDR3 with reference TRBV30 and TRBJ1-5 gives the whole variable domain SQTIHQWPATLVQPVGSPLSLECTVEGTSNPNLYWYRQAAGRGLQLLFYSVGIGQISSEVPQNLSASRPQDRQFILSSKKLLLSDSGFYLCAWAKQGDQPQHFGDGTRLSIL.

The chain combines TRBV6-5 with TRBJ1-5, with 8 bases matching TRBD1. The CDR3 loop spans 14 amino acids. Germline-derived CDR1 and CDR2 are MNHEY and SVGAGI. Trimming at V came to 6 bases and at J to 3 bases, leaving 4 bases not matched to a gene. The CDR3 DNA is TGTGCCAGCAGGGCAGGGGGCGTCAATCAGCCCCAGCATTTT. It specifies CASRAGGVNQPQHF.

The rearrangement joins TRBV12-3 or TRBV12-4 to TRBJ1-2; D is undetermined. The length of the CDR3 is 11 residues. V shed 5 bases and J shed 6 bases, with 7 bases lying between them. The CDR3 DNA reads TGTGCCAGCAGTCCCCTAGATGGCTACACCTTC. Translated: CASSPLDGYTF.

This clone was seen only once. The genes are TRBV5-6 and TRBJ1-2; TRBD1 agrees at 9 bases. Looked up from germline, CDR1 is SGHDT and CDR2 is YYEEEE. This CDR3 spans 12 amino acids. V was pared by 1 base and J by 8 bases, with 0 bases of the junction left unmatched. This CDR3 reads CASSLTGGGYTF. Here the CDR3 DNA reads TGTGCCAGCAGCTTGACAGGGGGCGGCTACACCTTC.

Judged by abundance, this clone is medium-sized. V and J are TRBV24-1 and TRBJ2-2; TRBD1 might be the D (6 bases). Deletions cut 6 bases from V and 2 bases from J, with 12 bases between. The CDR3 runs 15 residues. Germline CDR1 and CDR2: KGHDR and SFDVKD. For the CDR3, the DNA is TGTGCCACCAGTAGGGACACCTCCAACACCGGGGAGCTGTTTTTT. This sequence encodes CATSRDTSNTGELFF.

This clone appeared a single time. V gene TRBV7-9 combines with J gene TRBJ2-5, with D perhaps matching TRBD2 (7 bases). From germline, CDR1 is SEHNR and CDR2 FQNEAQ (reference sequence). Trimming left V 4 bases short and J 2 bases short, with 11 bases between. The CDR3 contains 14 residues. For the CDR3, the DNA is TGTGCCAGCAGCTGGGGGCGGGAGCAAGAGACCCAGTACTTC. Translation: CASSWGREQETQYF. The full variable domain, with the rest looked up from reference TRBV7-9 and TRBJ2-5, is DTGVSQNPRHKITKRGQNVTFRCDPISEHNRLYWYRQTLGQGPEFLTYFQNEAQLEKSRLLSDRFSAERPKGSFSTLEIQRTEQGDSAMYLCASSWGREQETQYFGPGTRLLVL.

The rearrangement joins TRBV19 to TRBJ1-1; D call uncertain. CDR1 LNHDA and CDR2 SQIVND come from the germline V gene (reference sequence). The CDR3 has 11 amino acids. With 3 bases removed from V and 5 bases from J, the gap between germline ends came to 4 bases. CDR3 protein: CASSMLTEAFF. As DNA, the CDR3 is TGTGCCAGTAGTATGTTGACTGAAGCTTTCTTT.

The chain joins TRBV4-1 to TRBJ2-7, with TRBD1 identical over 10 bases. With V trimmed by 2 bases and J by 2 bases, 6 bases remained unmatched. Germline assignment: CDR1 MGHRA and CDR2 YSYEKL. This CDR3 has 16 amino acids. The CDR3 nucleotides read TGCGCCAGCAGCCAACCCCGACAGGGGGCTCCCTACGAGCAGTACTTC. It codes for CASSQPRQGAPYEQYF.

The chain is built from TRBV7-9 and TRBJ2-7; the D gene could be TRBD1 or TRBD2 (7 bases each). Per the germline V gene, CDR1 is SEHNR and CDR2 is FQNEAQ (reference sequence). V lost 3 bases and J 5 bases, leaving 17 bases between the germline ends. The CDR3 is 15 residues long. CDR3 amino acids: CASSFGPTGTNEQYF. The DNA of the CDR3 is TGTGCCAGCAGCTTTGGCCCGACAGGGACTAACGAGCAGTACTTC.

The chain couples TRBV28 to TRBJ1-6, with D unresolved. Trimming took 2 bases from V and 0 from J, leaving 8 bases between them. The CDR3 is 16 residues long. CDR1 and CDR2 (germline): MDHEN, SYDVKM. CDR3 amino acids: CASSLGLNSYNSPLHF. The CDR3 DNA follows: TGTGCCAGCAGTTTAGGGTTGAACTCCTATAATTCACCCCTCCACTTT.